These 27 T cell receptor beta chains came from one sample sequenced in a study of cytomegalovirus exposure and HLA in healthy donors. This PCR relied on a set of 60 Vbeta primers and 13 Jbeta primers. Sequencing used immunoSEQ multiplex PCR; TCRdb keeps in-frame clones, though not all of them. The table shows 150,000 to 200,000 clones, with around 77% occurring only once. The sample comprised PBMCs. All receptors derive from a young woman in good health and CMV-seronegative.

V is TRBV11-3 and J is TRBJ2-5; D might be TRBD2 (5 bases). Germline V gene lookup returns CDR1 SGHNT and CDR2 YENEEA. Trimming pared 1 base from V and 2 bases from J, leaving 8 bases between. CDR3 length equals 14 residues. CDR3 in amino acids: CASSLGLAQETQYF. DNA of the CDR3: TGTGCCAGCAGCTTAGGTCTAGCACAAGAGACCCAGTACTTC.

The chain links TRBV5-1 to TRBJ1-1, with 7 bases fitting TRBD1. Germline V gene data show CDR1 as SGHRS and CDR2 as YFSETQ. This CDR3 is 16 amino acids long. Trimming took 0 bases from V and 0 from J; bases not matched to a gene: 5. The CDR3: CASSLGTGALNTEAFF. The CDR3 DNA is TGCGCCAGCAGCTTGGGGACAGGAGCACTGAACACTGAAGCTTTCTTT.

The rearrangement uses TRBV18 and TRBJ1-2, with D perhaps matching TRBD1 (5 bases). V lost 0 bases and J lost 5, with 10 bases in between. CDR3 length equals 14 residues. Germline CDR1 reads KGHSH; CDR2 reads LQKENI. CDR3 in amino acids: CASSPPAGMYGYTF. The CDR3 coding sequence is TGTGCCAGCTCACCACCAGCAGGGATGTATGGCTACACCTTC.

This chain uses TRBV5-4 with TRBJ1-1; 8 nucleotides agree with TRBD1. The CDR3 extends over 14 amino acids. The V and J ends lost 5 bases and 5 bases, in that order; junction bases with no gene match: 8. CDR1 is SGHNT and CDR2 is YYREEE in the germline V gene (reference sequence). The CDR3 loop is CASRRGQGGTEAFF. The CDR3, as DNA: TGTGCCAGCAGAAGAGGACAGGGTGGGACTGAAGCTTTCTTT.

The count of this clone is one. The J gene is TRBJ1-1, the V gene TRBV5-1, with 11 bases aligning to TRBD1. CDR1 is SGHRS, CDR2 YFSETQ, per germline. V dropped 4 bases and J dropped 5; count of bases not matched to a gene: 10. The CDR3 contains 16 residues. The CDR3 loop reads CASSLGTGGFRTEAFF. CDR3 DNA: TGCGCCAGCAGCCTAGGGACAGGGGGTTTTAGGACTGAAGCTTTCTTT.

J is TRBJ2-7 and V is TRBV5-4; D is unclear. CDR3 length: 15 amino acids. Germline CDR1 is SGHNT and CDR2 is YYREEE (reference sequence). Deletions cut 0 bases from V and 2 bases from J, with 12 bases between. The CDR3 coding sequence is TGTGCCAGCAGCTTGGGGTCTGGCAGAACCTACGAGCAGTACTTC. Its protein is CASSLGSGRTYEQYF.

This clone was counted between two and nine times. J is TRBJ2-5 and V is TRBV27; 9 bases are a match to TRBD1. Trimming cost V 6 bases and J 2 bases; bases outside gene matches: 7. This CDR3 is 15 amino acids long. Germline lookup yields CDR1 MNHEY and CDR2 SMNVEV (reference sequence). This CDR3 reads CASRQGAVPQETQYF. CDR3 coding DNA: TGTGCCAGCAGACAGGGGGCAGTCCCGCAAGAGACCCAGTACTTC.

CDR3 in DNA: TGTGCCAGCAGTCGCACGACAGGGACCGGCTATGGCTACACCTTC. Translation: CASSRTTGTGYGYTF. The chain is built from TRBV28 and TRBJ1-2; TRBD1 agrees at 7 bases. With V trimmed by 5 bases and J by 4 bases, 10 bases remained unmatched. Germline V gene sequence: CDR1 MDHEN, CDR2 SYDVKM. The CDR3 is 15 amino acids.

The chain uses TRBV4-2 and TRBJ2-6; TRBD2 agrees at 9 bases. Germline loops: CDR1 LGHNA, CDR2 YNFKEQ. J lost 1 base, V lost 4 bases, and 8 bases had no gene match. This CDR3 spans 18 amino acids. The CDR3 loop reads CASSRAGGGRSGANVLTF. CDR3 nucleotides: TGTGCCAGCAGCCGCGCGGGAGGGGGAAGATCTGGGGCCAACGTCCTGACTTTC.

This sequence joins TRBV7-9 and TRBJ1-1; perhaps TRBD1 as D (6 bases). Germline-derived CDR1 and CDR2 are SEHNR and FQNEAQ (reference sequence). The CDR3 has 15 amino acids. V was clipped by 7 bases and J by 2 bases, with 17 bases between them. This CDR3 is CASTLRTAANTEAFF. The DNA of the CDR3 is TGTGCCAGCACCCTTCGGACAGCCGCAAACACTGAAGCTTTCTTT.

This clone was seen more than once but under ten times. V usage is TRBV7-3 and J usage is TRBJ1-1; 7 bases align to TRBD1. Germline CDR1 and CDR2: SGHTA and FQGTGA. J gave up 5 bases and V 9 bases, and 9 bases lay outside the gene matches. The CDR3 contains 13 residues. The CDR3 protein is CASGQGGWTEAFF. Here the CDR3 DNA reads TGTGCCAGTGGGCAGGGGGGCTGGACTGAAGCTTTCTTT.

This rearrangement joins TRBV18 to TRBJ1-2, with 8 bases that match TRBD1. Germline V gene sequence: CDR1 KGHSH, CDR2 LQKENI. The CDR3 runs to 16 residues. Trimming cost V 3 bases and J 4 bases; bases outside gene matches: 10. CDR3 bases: TGTGCCAGCTCACCGTTGGACAGGGAGTATGGCTATGGCTACACCTTC. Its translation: CASSPLDREYGYGYTF.

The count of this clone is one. For the CDR3, the DNA is TGTGCCTGGAGTGCGACAGGCGCCTATGGCTACACCTTC. This codes for CAWSATGAYGYTF. The chain is built from TRBV30 and TRBJ1-2, with D possibly TRBD1 on 6 matching bases. The CDR3 extends over 13 amino acids. V was shortened by 1 base and J by 4 bases, with 10 bases between the two germline ends. Germline V gene sequence: CDR1 GTSNPN, CDR2 SVGIG (reference sequence).

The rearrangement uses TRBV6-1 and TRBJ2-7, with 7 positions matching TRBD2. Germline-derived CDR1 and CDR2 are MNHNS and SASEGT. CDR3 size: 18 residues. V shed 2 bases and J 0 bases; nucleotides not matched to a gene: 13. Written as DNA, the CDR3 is TGTGCCAGCAGTGAATTACGCAAGTTGGGGGGGAGCTCCTACGAGCAGTACTTC. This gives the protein CASSELRKLGGSSYEQYF.

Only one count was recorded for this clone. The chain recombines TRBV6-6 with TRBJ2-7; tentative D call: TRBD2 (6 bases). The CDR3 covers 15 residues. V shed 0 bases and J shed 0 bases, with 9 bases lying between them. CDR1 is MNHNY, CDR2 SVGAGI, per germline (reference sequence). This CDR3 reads CASSYSRESSYEQYF. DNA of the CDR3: TGTGCCAGCAGTTACTCGCGGGAATCCTCCTACGAGCAGTACTTC.

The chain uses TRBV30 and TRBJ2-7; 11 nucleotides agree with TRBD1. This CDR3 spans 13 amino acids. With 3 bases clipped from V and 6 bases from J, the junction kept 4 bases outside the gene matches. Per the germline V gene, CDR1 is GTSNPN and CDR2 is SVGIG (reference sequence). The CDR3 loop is CAWSLDRGREQYF. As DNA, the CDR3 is TGTGCCTGGAGCCTGGACAGGGGGCGCGAGCAGTACTTC.

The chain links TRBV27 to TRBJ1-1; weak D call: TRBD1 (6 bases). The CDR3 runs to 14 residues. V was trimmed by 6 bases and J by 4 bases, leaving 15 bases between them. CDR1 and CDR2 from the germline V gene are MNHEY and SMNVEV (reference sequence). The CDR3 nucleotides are TGTGCCAGCAGGTACAGGGAGAGAGCCACTGAAGCTTTCTTT. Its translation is CASRYRERATEAFF.

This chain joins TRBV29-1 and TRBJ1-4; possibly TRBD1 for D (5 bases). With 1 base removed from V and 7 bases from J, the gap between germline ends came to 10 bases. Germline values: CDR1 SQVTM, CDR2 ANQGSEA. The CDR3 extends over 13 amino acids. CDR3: CSVEARVGEKLFF. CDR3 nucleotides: TGCAGCGTTGAAGCCAGGGTTGGTGAAAAACTGTTTTTT.

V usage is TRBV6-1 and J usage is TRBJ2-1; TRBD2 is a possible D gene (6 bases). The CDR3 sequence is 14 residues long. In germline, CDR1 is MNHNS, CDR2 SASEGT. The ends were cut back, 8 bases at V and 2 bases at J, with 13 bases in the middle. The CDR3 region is CASGGRGTYNEQFF. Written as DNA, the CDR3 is TGTGCCAGCGGAGGGCGCGGAACCTACAATGAGCAGTTCTTC.

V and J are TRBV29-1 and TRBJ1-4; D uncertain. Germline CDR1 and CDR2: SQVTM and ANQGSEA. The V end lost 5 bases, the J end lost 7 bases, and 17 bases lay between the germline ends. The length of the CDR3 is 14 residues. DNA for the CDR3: TGCAGCGTTACTCAATTTGAGGGTACTGAAAAACTGTTTTTT. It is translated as CSVTQFEGTEKLFF. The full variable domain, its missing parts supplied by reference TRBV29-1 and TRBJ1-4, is SAVISQKPSRDICQRGTSLTIQCQVDSQVTMMFWYRQQPGQSLTLIATANQGSEATYESGFVIDKFPISRPNLTFSTLTVSNMSPEDSSIYLCSVTQFEGTEKLFFGSGTQLSVL.

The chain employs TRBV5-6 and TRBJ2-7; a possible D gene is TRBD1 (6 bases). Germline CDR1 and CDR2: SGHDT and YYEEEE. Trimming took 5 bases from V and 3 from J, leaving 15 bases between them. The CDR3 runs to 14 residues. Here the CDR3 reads CASSIQGSGYEQYF. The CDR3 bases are TGTGCCAGCAGTATACAGGGTTCGGGCTACGAGCAGTACTTC.

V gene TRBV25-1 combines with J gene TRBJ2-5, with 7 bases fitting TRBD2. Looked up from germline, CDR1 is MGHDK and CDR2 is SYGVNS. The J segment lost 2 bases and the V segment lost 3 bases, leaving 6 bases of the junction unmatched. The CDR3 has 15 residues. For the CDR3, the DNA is TGTGCCAGCAGTGACATAAGGCGGGGGCAAGAGACCCAGTACTTC. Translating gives CASSDIRRGQETQYF.

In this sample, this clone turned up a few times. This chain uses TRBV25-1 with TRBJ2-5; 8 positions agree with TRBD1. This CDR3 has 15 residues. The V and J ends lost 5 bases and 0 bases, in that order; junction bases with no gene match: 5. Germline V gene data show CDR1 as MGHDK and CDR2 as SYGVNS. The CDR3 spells CASSPLDRDQETQYF. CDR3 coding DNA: TGTGCCAGCAGTCCCCTGGACAGGGACCAAGAGACCCAGTACTTC.

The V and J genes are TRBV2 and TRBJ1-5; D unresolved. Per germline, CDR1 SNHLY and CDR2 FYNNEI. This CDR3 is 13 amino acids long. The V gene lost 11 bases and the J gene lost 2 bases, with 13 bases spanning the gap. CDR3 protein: CASRRGGNQPQHF. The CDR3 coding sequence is TGTGCCTCTCGGCGAGGCGGCAATCAGCCCCAGCATTTT.

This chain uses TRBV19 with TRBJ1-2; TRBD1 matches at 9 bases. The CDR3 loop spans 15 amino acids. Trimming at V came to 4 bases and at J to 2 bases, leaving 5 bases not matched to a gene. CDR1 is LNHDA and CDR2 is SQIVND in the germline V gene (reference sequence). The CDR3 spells CASSRGQGVNYGYTF. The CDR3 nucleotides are TGTGCCAGTAGTAGGGGACAGGGAGTAAACTATGGCTACACCTTC.

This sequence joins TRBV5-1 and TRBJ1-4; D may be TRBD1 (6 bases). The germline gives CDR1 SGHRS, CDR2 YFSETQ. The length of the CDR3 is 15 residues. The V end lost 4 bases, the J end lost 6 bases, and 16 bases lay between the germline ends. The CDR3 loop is CASSPDGTRHEKLFF. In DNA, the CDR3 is TGCGCCAGCAGCCCCGACGGGACAAGACATGAAAAACTGTTTTTT. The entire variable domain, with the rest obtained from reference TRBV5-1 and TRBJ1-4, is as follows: KAGVTQTPRYLIKTRGQQVTLSCSPISGHRSVSWYQQTPGQGLQFLFEYFSETQRNKGNFPGRFSGRQFSNSRSEMNVSTLELGDSALYLCASSPDGTRHEKLFFGSGTQLSVL.

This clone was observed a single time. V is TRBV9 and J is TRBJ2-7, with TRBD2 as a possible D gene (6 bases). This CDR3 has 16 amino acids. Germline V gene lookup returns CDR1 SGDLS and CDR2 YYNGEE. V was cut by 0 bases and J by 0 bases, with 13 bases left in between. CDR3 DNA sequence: TGTGCCAGCAGCGTAGGAGGACTAACGAACTCCTACGAGCAGTACTTC. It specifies CASSVGGLTNSYEQYF.